Presented here are 25 T cell receptor beta chains from one specimen sequenced in a study of identical twins. Via MiXCR, TCRdb re-called the 5' RACE reads, giving one row per CDR3 protein. The table shows under 800,000 distinct CDR3 sequences, with about 20% occurring only once. These same data were also listed under a study on T cells expressing NK-cell markers.

What was sequenced was PBMCs. Receptors originate from a woman between 18 and 29 years old in good health.

This clonotype was observed at least ten times. This chain connects TRBV10-3 to TRBJ2-7; maybe TRBD2 (7 bases). This CDR3 is built from 18 residues. CDR1 and CDR2 (germline): ENHRY, SYGVKD. V lost 3 bases and J lost 2, with 23 bases in between. In DNA, the CDR3 is TGTGCCATCAGTGAACAGGGCTCCTGGGACTACCCGACCTACGAGCAGTACTTC. Its translation: CAISEQGSWDYPTYEQYF.

The CDR3 DNA reads TGCGCCAGCAGCCAGGCCCGGGACTGGGGTCAGCCCCAGCATTTT. Translating it yields CASSQARDWGQPQHF. This chain uses TRBV4-1 with TRBJ1-5; D possibly corresponds to TRBD1 (5 bases). The CDR3 spans 15 residues. Germline CDR1 reads MGHRA; CDR2 reads YSYEKL. Deletions cut 3 bases from V and 6 bases from J, with 15 bases between.

This clonotype came up a few times. CDR3 DNA sequence: TGTGCCAGCAGCCACCATCCCTCGGGTTCGAACACTGAAGCTTTCTTT. Its protein product is CASSHHPSGSNTEAFF. The rearrangement links TRBV7-9 to TRBJ1-1, with no clear D. This CDR3 has 16 amino acids. Germline lookup yields CDR1 SEHNR and CDR2 FQNEAQ (reference sequence). The V gene lost 5 bases and the J gene lost 1 base, with 17 bases spanning the gap.

This clonotype was detected a few times. The J gene is TRBJ1-6, the V gene TRBV7-6; 7 positions agree with TRBD1. Trimming removed 5 bases from V and 5 bases from J; junction bases left unmatched: 6. Germline CDR1 is SGHVS and CDR2 is FNYEAQ. The CDR3 is made up of 15 amino acids. The DNA for the CDR3 is TGTGCCAGCAGCACCAGGACAGGCGATAATTCACCCCTCCACTTT. Protein: CASSTRTGDNSPLHF.

In its sample, this clonotype was seen many times. This sequence joins TRBV7-2 and TRBJ2-4, with 13 nucleotides matching TRBD2. The CDR3 spans 14 residues. V was pared by 5 bases and J by 9 bases, with 4 bases of the junction left unmatched. The germline CDR1 and CDR2 sequences are SGHTA and FQGNSA. The CDR3 DNA reads as TGTGCCAGCAGCGTGACTAGCGGGGGGAGCATTCAGTACTTC. As protein: CASSVTSGGSIQYF.

A few counts support this clonotype. J is TRBJ1-5 and V is TRBV10-3; 9 nucleotides align to TRBD1. The junction had 4 bases not matched to a gene; V was cut back by 6 bases and J by 4 bases. CDR3 length equals 14 residues. CDR1 is ENHRY, CDR2 SYGVKD, per germline. The CDR3 DNA sequence: TGTGCCATCAGCGGACAGGGGAGTAATCAGCCCCAGCATTTT. Its translation: CAISGQGSNQPQHF.

This clonotype showed up many times. The CDR3 region has the DNA TGTGCCAGCAGCCAAGTGGCGGGGCGGAGTGAAAAACTGTTTTTT. It translates to CASSQVAGRSEKLFF. J is TRBJ1-4 and V is TRBV4-2; D is possibly TRBD1 (5 bases). This CDR3 has 15 amino acids. Germline CDR1 reads LGHNA; CDR2 reads YNFKEQ. V dropped 1 base and J dropped 7 bases, with 13 bases sitting between them.

The V call is TRBV11-2, the J call TRBJ2-1, with 7 nucleotides matching TRBD1. Germline trimming cut 5 bases from V and 7 bases from J; bases unmatched to any gene: 8. The CDR3 is 14 amino acids. CDR1 and CDR2 from the germline V gene are SGHAT and FQNNGV. CDR3 in amino acids: CASSQGDSGNEQFF. The DNA for the CDR3 is TGTGCCAGCAGCCAGGGGGACAGTGGAAATGAGCAGTTCTTC.

The sample holds many counts of this clonotype. The chain links TRBV6-2 or TRBV6-3 to TRBJ2-1; D might be TRBD1 or TRBD2, each matching 5 bases. V lost 5 bases, J lost 10 bases, and 24 bases lay in between. The CDR3 runs to 16 residues. The V gene's germline CDR1 is MNHEY and CDR2 SVGEGT. This CDR3 reads CASSNRDPRSWGEQFF. The CDR3, as DNA: TGTGCCAGCAGTAACCGGGACCCCCGCTCTTGGGGGGAGCAGTTCTTC.

In its sample, this clonotype was seen a few times. This CDR3 reads CASTLGLAGGSTDTQYF. The CDR3, as DNA: TGTGCCAGCACCCTGGGACTAGCGGGGGGAAGCACAGATACGCAGTATTTT. V gene TRBV12-3 or TRBV12-4 combines with J gene TRBJ2-3; 15 positions agree with TRBD2. J was trimmed by 0 bases and V by 7 bases; bases with no gene match: 5. The CDR3 spans 17 residues.

This clonotype was observed a few times. J is TRBJ1-2 and V is TRBV20-1; the D gene is possibly TRBD1 (6 bases). The V gene's germline CDR1 is DFQATT and CDR2 SNEGSKA (reference sequence). This CDR3 has 14 amino acids. V gave up 3 bases and J gave up 6 bases, with 17 bases separating them. The CDR3 loop is CSARHRARADGYTF. The CDR3 DNA is TGCAGTGCTAGGCACAGGGCCCGTGCGGATGGCTACACCTTC.

This clonotype came up a few times. This chain joins TRBV5-1 and TRBJ1-1; a possible D gene is TRBD1 (6 bases). CDR1 and CDR2 (germline): SGHRS, YFSETQ. Trimming removed 4 bases at V and 5 bases at J, with 9 bases between. This CDR3 comprises 12 residues. The chain's CDR3 is CASSIGTTEAFF. In DNA, the CDR3 is TGCGCCAGCAGCATAGGGACAACTGAAGCTTTCTTT.

This clonotype has just a few counts. The chain uses TRBV18 and TRBJ1-1, with a possible D match to TRBD1 (6 bases). With 2 bases removed from V and 4 bases from J, the gap between germline ends came to 17 bases. Germline CDR1 and CDR2: KGHSH and LQKENI. The CDR3 has 16 residues. The CDR3 DNA reads as TGTGCCAGCTCACCAGCACAGGGTTTTGGGTCCACTGAAGCTTTCTTT. Amino acids: CASSPAQGFGSTEAFF.

The table lists this clonotype with many counts. The chain couples TRBV11-2 to TRBJ2-2; D may match TRBD1 or TRBD2 (5 bases each). With 2 bases removed from V and 1 base from J, the gap between germline ends came to 14 bases. Germline assignment: CDR1 SGHAT and CDR2 FQNNGV. CDR3 size: 17 residues. Written as DNA, the CDR3 is TGTGCCAGCAGCTTAAGGCTTGGGACGGAGAACACCGGGGAGCTGTTTTTT. Encoded protein: CASSLRLGTENTGELFF.

This clonotype was counted ten times or more. J is TRBJ2-7 and V is TRBV12-3 or TRBV12-4, with TRBD1 matching 9 bases. The CDR3 extends over 14 amino acids. The junction had 8 bases not matched to a gene; V was cut back by 8 bases and J by 3 bases. CDR3 bases: TGTGCCAGCCGTCCGGGACAGGGCGGCTACGAGCAGTACTTC. Amino acid sequence: CASRPGQGGYEQYF.

This clonotype showed up just a few times. The J gene is TRBJ2-2, the V gene TRBV20-1; tentative D call: TRBD1 (6 bases). This CDR3 contains 16 residues. CDR1 is DFQATT, CDR2 SNEGSKA, per germline (reference sequence). Trimming removed 2 bases at V and 2 bases at J, with 15 bases between. CDR3 amino acids: CSARKNDRINTGELFF. The CDR3 nucleotides read TGCAGTGCTAGAAAGAACGACAGGATCAACACCGGGGAGCTGTTTTTT.

The rearrangement links TRBV6-1 to TRBJ2-7; 10 nucleotides match TRBD1. This CDR3 has 14 amino acids. Germline values: CDR1 MNHNS, CDR2 SASEGT. Germline trimming cut 8 bases from V and 4 bases from J; bases unmatched to any gene: 8. The chain's CDR3 is CASPPDRGGYEQYF. DNA for the CDR3: TGTGCCAGCCCCCCGGACAGGGGGGGGTACGAGCAGTACTTC.

This clonotype turned up a few times. This chain joins TRBV20-1 and TRBJ2-1, with 8 bases identical to TRBD2. Germline CDR1 DFQATT, CDR2 SNEGSKA (reference sequence). After removal of 6 bases from V and 3 bases from J, the junction contained 13 bases not matched to a gene. The CDR3 length is 16 residues. In DNA, the CDR3 is TGCAGTGCGGGGGCTCCGGGACTAGGGTTCTACAATGAGCAGTTCTTC. Protein product: CSAGAPGLGFYNEQFF.

This chain connects TRBV11-1 to TRBJ2-5, with 12 bases that match TRBD2. With 3 bases clipped from V and 5 bases from J, the junction kept 13 bases outside the gene matches. This CDR3 comprises 18 residues. Germline V gene lookup returns CDR1 SGHAT and CDR2 FQDESV (reference sequence). CDR3: CASSLWTSGVLPRETQYF. CDR3 DNA: TGTGCCAGCAGCTTGTGGACTAGCGGGGTGTTGCCCAGGGAGACCCAGTACTTC. The variable domain in full, completed from reference TRBV11-1 and TRBJ2-5, reads EAEVAQSPRYKITEKSQAVAFWCDPISGHATLYWYRQILGQGPELLVQFQDESVVDDSQLPKDRFSAERLKGVDSTLKIQPAELGDSAMYLCASSLWTSGVLPRETQYFGPGTRLLVL.

The sample holds a few counts of this clonotype. V gene TRBV5-1 combines with J gene TRBJ2-1, with unresolved D. Germline assignment: CDR1 SGHRS and CDR2 YFSETQ. The CDR3 length is 16 residues. The V gene lost 6 bases and the J gene lost 9 bases, with 25 bases spanning the gap. The CDR3 DNA is TGCGCCAGCATCGGATCCAGCAGCTTGAACCCGGGTGAGCAGTTCTTC. It yields the protein CASIGSSSLNPGEQFF.

This clonotype was observed a handful of times. The chain couples TRBV20-1 to TRBJ2-1; D gene ambiguous. Trimming shortened V by 0 bases and J by 3 bases, and 12 bases separated the two germline ends. The CDR3 loop spans 15 amino acids. Germline CDR1 reads DFQATT; CDR2 reads SNEGSKA (reference sequence). CDR3 amino acids: CSARDNGLGYNEQFF. In DNA, the CDR3 is TGCAGTGCTAGAGATAACGGGCTAGGCTACAATGAGCAGTTCTTC.

The chain carries TRBV21-1 and TRBJ2-3. TRBV21-1 is deemed a pseudogene. CDR3 length: 14 residues. The CDR3 protein is CASSRRIDEDTQYF. The CDR3, as DNA: TGTGCCAGCAGCAGGCGGATAGACGAGGATACGCAGTATTTT.

In its sample, this clonotype was seen a few times. This rearrangement joins TRBV7-9 to TRBJ2-3; possible D gene TRBD1, 7 bases. The CDR3 is 16 residues long. CDR1 is SEHNR and CDR2 is FQNEAQ in the germline V gene (reference sequence). Trimming shortened V by 5 bases and J by 2 bases, and 17 bases separated the two germline ends. CDR3 in DNA: TGTGCCAGCAGCCGAGGCGGAGGGGGCGTCACAGATACGCAGTATTTT. Protein: CASSRGGGGVTDTQYF.

The CDR3 nucleotides read TGTGCCAGCAGTCCGAGGGGACAAATTATCTACGAGCAGTACTTC. Amino acid sequence: CASSPRGQIIYEQYF. The chain carries TRBV6-1 and TRBJ2-7; TRBD1 is a possible D gene (6 bases). In germline, CDR1 is MNHNS, CDR2 SASEGT. The CDR3 is 15 residues long. Trimming pared 5 bases from V and 3 bases from J, leaving 17 bases between.

This clonotype has more than one count but fewer than ten. The chain combines TRBV7-6 with TRBJ2-7; TRBD2 matches 7 bases. The CDR3 consists of 15 residues. Germline V gene data show CDR1 as SGHVS and CDR2 as FNYEAQ. After removal of 6 bases from V and 0 bases from J, the junction contained 8 bases not matched to a gene. The CDR3 nucleotides are TGTGCCAGCAGTCCCGGGGAGCGGGACTCCTACGAGCAGTACTTC. Translation gives CASSPGERDSYEQYF.